The T cell receptor (beta chain) under discussion was sequenced for a study of control samples from healthy donors and cancer patients. Clones were sequenced by immunoSEQ multiplex PCR, and TCRdb holds only the in-frame ones, with some missing. Of roughly 100,000 clones in the sample, around 89% were seen once. Sequenced material: PBMCs. The receptor's source is a man between 60 and 75 years old with lung cancer.

The CDR3 loop is CATSDPRTGHDQETQYF. As DNA, the CDR3 is TGTGCCACCAGTGATCCCCGGACAGGTCATGACCAAGAGACCCAGTACTTC. This rearrangement joins TRBV24-1 to TRBJ2-5, with 7 positions matching TRBD1. Per germline, CDR1 KGHDR and CDR2 SFDVKD. The CDR3 sequence is 17 residues long. V shed 3 bases and J 0 bases; nucleotides not matched to a gene: 9.